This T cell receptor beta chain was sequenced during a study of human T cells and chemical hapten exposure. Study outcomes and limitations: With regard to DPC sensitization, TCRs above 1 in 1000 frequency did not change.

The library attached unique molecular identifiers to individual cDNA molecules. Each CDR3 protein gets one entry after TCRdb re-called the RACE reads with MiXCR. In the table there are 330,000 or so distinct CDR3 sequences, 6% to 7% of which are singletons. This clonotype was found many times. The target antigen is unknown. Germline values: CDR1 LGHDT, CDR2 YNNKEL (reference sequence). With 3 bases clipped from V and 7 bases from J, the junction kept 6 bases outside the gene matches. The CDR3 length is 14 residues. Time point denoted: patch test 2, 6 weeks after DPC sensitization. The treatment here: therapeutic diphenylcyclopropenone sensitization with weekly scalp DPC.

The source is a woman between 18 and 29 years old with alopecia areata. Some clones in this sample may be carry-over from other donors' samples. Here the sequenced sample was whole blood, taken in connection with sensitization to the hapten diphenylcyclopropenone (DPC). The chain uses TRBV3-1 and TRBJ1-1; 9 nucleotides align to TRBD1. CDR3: CASSQYRGRVEAFF. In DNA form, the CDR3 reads TGTGCCAGCAGCCAGTACAGGGGGCGCGTTGAAGCTTTCTTT.